This T cell receptor beta chain was profiled in a study of vaccination and CD4 T cells after COVID-19. Turning to the study itself: In the convalescent cohort, there were six males and four females, two of them Hispanic. In culture, cells were exposed to overlapping spike peptides from SARS-CoV-2, HCoV-NL63, HCoV-OC43 and HCoV-229E.

Sequence data for DNA of cultured CD4+ T cells were generated by the Oncomine TCR Beta short-read assay. MiXCR, run by TCRdb on the PCR reads, gives a single entry per CDR3 protein. The sample contains about 20,000 distinct CDR3 sequences, approximately 33% of which appear only once. Stated time point: late sampling 161 to 241 days after vaccination in a few convalescent patients. Treatment noted: approximately nine-day PBMC culture with coronavirus spike peptide pools or control peptides (ViraFEST assay). In this sample, this clonotype turned up a few times. What it binds is unknown. CDR1 is MNHNS and CDR2 is SASEGT in the germline V gene. This CDR3 spans 16 amino acids. Trimming took off 10 bases at V and 7 bases at J, with 26 bases between the two ends.

This receptor was identified in a human donor who had recovered from COVID-19. V and J are TRBV6-1 and TRBJ2-1, with D possibly TRBD1 on 6 matching bases. The sample was CD4+ T cells from blood, cultured in vitro, taken about 7 months after SARS-CoV-2 vaccination. The CDR3 region is CAISSSWSLRGNEQFF. Here the CDR3 DNA reads TGTGCCATCAGCTCTTCCTGGAGCCTAAGGGGGAATGAGCAGTTCTTC.